Shown below are 27 T cell receptor beta chains from a single sample sequenced in a study of cytomegalovirus exposure and HLA in healthy donors. In the PCR, 60 Vbeta and 13 Jbeta primers were used. Clones were sequenced by immunoSEQ multiplex PCR, and TCRdb holds only the in-frame ones, with some missing. The sample holds roughly 84,000 clones. The sequencing sample was made of PBMCs. The receptors derive from a man in his forties or fifties in good health and CMV-seronegative.

This chain joins TRBV13 and TRBJ2-4; D possibly corresponds to TRBD1 (5 bases). Trimming shortened V by 5 bases and J by 0 bases, and 17 bases separated the two germline ends. This CDR3 is 17 amino acids long. Germline V lookup: CDR1 PRHDT, CDR2 FYEKMQ (reference sequence). This chain's CDR3 is CASSVSLGVLAKNIQYF. The CDR3, as DNA: TGTGCCAGCAGCGTCTCCCTAGGGGTCCTAGCCAAAAACATTCAGTACTTC. The full variable domain, in which reference TRBV13 and TRBJ2-4 provide the parts outside the CDR3, is AAGVIQSPRHLIKEKRETATLKCYPIPRHDTVYWYQQGPGQDPQFLISFYEKMQSDKGSIPDRFSAQQFSDYHSELNMSSLELGDSALYFCASSVSLGVLAKNIQYFGAGTRLSVL.

V and J are TRBV4-2 and TRBJ1-1; D perhaps matches TRBD1 (5 bases). V was cut by 5 bases and J by 4 bases, with 14 bases left in between. Looked up from germline, CDR1 is LGHNA and CDR2 is YNFKEQ. This CDR3 region has 14 residues. The CDR3 protein is CASSSGGRGTEAFF. CDR3 sequence (DNA): TGTGCCAGCAGCTCCGGTGGAAGGGGCACTGAAGCTTTCTTT.

CDR3 DNA: TGCGCCAGCAGCTGGGGACTAGCGGGGTCCTACGAGCAGTACTTC. Protein: CASSWGLAGSYEQYF. J is TRBJ2-7 and V is TRBV5-1; 13 nucleotides agree with TRBD2. Germline values: CDR1 SGHRS, CDR2 YFSETQ. J was trimmed by 1 base and V by 3 bases; bases with no gene match: 1. This CDR3 spans 15 amino acids.

The chain carries TRBV28 and TRBJ1-6; perhaps TRBD1 as D (6 bases). The CDR3 consists of 15 residues. The germline V gene encodes CDR1 MDHEN and CDR2 SYDVKM. The V and J ends lost 6 bases and 6 bases respectively, with 15 bases between them. This CDR3 is CASRRGGQPNSPLHF. CDR3 coding DNA: TGTGCCAGCAGGCGGGGGGGACAACCTAATTCACCCCTCCACTTT.

The rearrangement uses TRBV30 and TRBJ1-1; tentative D call: TRBD1 (5 bases). In germline, CDR1 is GTSNPN, CDR2 SVGIG (reference sequence). This CDR3 contains 15 residues. The germline V and J ends were trimmed by 1 base and 5 bases, with 17 bases remaining between them. CDR3 residues: CAWSGRGRGRTEAFF. CDR3 sequence (DNA): TGTGCCTGGAGTGGTAGGGGACGTGGGAGGACTGAAGCTTTCTTT.

CDR3 region: CASSLGGPNYGYTF. In DNA form, the CDR3 reads TGTGCCAGCAGCCTCGGTGGGCCTAACTATGGCTACACCTTC. V and J are TRBV6-6 and TRBJ1-2; no clear D gene. The CDR3 loop spans 14 amino acids. Per the germline V gene, CDR1 is MNHNY and CDR2 is SVGAGI (reference sequence). Between the trimmed V and J ends, which lost 6 bases and 0 bases, there was a span of 11 bases.

The J gene is TRBJ2-6, the V gene TRBV5-1; 10 bases agree with TRBD1. Per the germline V gene, CDR1 is SGHRS and CDR2 is YFSETQ. V gave up 4 bases and J gave up 4 bases; unmatched junction bases: 5. This CDR3 spans 16 amino acids. CDR3 region: CASSPGTGAGANVLTF. As DNA, the CDR3 is TGCGCCAGCAGCCCCGGGACAGGGGCCGGGGCCAACGTCCTGACTTTC.

This sequence joins TRBV28 and TRBJ2-1; 8 nucleotides line up with TRBD2. Germline V gene sequence: CDR1 MDHEN, CDR2 SYDVKM. The trim removed 3 bases at V and 9 bases at J, leaving 10 bases unmatched. The CDR3 extends over 15 amino acids. The CDR3 region is CASSLNGGAVVEQFF. The CDR3 DNA follows: TGTGCCAGCAGTTTGAACGGGGGGGCCGTCGTTGAGCAGTTCTTC. Full variable domain (rest looked up from reference TRBV28 and TRBJ2-1): DVKVTQSSRYLVKRTGEKVFLECVQDMDHENMFWYRQDPGLGLRLIYFSYDVKMKEKGDIPEGYSVSREKKERFSLILESASTNQTSMYLCASSLNGGAVVEQFFGPGTRLTVL.

The gene calls are TRBV15 and TRBJ2-7; D perhaps matches TRBD2 (7 bases). CDR3 length: 15 residues. The V end was cut by 0 bases, the J end by 1 base, with 10 bases between. Germline lookup yields CDR1 LNHNV and CDR2 YYDKDF (reference sequence). The CDR3 loop is CATSREQGGSYEQYF. CDR3 DNA sequence: TGTGCCACCAGCAGAGAACAGGGAGGGTCCTACGAGCAGTACTTC.

The chain employs TRBV2 and TRBJ2-5, with 11 positions matching TRBD2. This CDR3 comprises 17 residues. Unmatched junction bases numbered 7, after V lost 3 bases and J lost 1 base. CDR1 is SNHLY, CDR2 FYNNEI, per germline. Written as DNA, the CDR3 is TGTGCCAGCAGTGAGTTAACTAGCGGGGGAGTCCAAGAGACCCAGTACTTC. It yields the protein CASSELTSGGVQETQYF.

The chain has TRBV19 and TRBJ1-5; 10 positions match TRBD1. V dropped 5 bases and J dropped 4; count of bases not matched to a gene: 8. CDR3 length: 16 residues. Per the germline V gene, CDR1 is LNHDA and CDR2 is SQIVND (reference sequence). CDR3 coding DNA: TGTGCCAGTAGTCCTCGACAGGGGGCGGGGAATCAGCCCCAGCATTTT. It is translated as CASSPRQGAGNQPQHF.

The chain combines TRBV27 with TRBJ2-7, with no clear D. Trimming shortened V by 6 bases and J by 0 bases, and 9 bases separated the two germline ends. The CDR3 is 13 amino acids. Germline CDR1 MNHEY, CDR2 SMNVEV (reference sequence). Written as DNA, the CDR3 is TGTGCCAGCAGATCAGACACCTCCTACGAGCAGTACTTC. It translates to CASRSDTSYEQYF.

The chain uses TRBV5-1 and TRBJ1-1, with D uncertain. CDR1 and CDR2 (germline): SGHRS, YFSETQ. CDR3 length equals 13 residues. V lost 4 bases and J lost 0, with 7 bases in between. The CDR3 spells CASSAGMNTEAFF. CDR3 DNA: TGCGCCAGCAGCGCCGGTATGAACACTGAAGCTTTCTTT.

J is TRBJ2-7 and V is TRBV27, with 7 positions matching TRBD2. This CDR3 comprises 15 residues. Looked up from germline, CDR1 is MNHEY and CDR2 is SMNVEV (reference sequence). J lost 4 bases, V lost 6 bases, and 12 bases had no gene match. The CDR3 nucleotides read TGTGCCAGCAGCCTGGGGATGGGGGGAGGGTACGAGCAGTACTTC. It specifies CASSLGMGGGYEQYF.

This chain's CDR3 is CASSMGQGAFYEQYF. Written as DNA, the CDR3 is TGTGCCAGTAGTATGGGCCAGGGGGCTTTCTACGAGCAGTACTTC. The chain joins TRBV19 to TRBJ2-7; 8 nucleotides agree with TRBD1. CDR1 is LNHDA, CDR2 SQIVND, per germline (reference sequence). The CDR3 runs to 15 residues. Germline trimming cut 3 bases from V and 3 bases from J; bases unmatched to any gene: 7.

The V gene is TRBV28, the J gene TRBJ2-7; no clear D gene. Germline assignment: CDR1 MDHEN and CDR2 SYDVKM. The CDR3 covers 15 residues. The V end was cut by 0 bases, the J end by 0 bases, with 9 bases between. The CDR3 coding sequence is TGTGCCAGCAGTTTATGGGCAGTAAGCTCCTACGAGCAGTACTTC. It translates to CASSLWAVSSYEQYF.

The chain links TRBV7-9 to TRBJ1-1; 7 bases agree with TRBD1. The trim removed 3 bases at V and 3 bases at J, leaving 1 base unmatched. CDR1 and CDR2 (germline): SEHNR, FQNEAQ (reference sequence). This CDR3 region has 13 residues. The CDR3 DNA follows: TGTGCCAGCAGCTTTACAGGGGACACTGAAGCTTTCTTT. Residues: CASSFTGDTEAFF. Using reference TRBV7-9 and TRBJ1-1 for the parts outside the CDR3, the full variable domain is DTGVSQNPRHKITKRGQNVTFRCDPISEHNRLYWYRQTLGQGPEFLTYFQNEAQLEKSRLLSDRFSAERPKGSFSTLEIQRTEQGDSAMYLCASSFTGDTEAFFGQGTRLTVV.

This chain uses TRBV7-9 with TRBJ2-3; no clear D. Germline CDR1 reads SEHNR; CDR2 reads FQNEAQ (reference sequence). The ends were cut back, 5 bases at V and 0 bases at J, with 9 bases in the middle. The CDR3 has 14 residues. The CDR3 nucleotides are TGTGCCAGCAGCACTCCGACTAGCACAGATACGCAGTATTTT. It encodes CASSTPTSTDTQYF.

This rearrangement joins TRBV9 to TRBJ1-2; TRBD1 aligns across 10 bases. Germline CDR1 SGDLS, CDR2 YYNGEE. The CDR3 spans 16 residues. Trimming cost V 0 bases and J 5 bases; bases outside gene matches: 7. The CDR3 coding sequence is TGTGCCAGCAGCGTAGATCCCGGGGACAGGGGATATGGCTACACCTTC. Protein sequence: CASSVDPGDRGYGYTF.

The rearrangement links TRBV18 to TRBJ1-2; no definite D call. The CDR3 is 14 amino acids. CDR1 and CDR2 from the germline V gene are KGHSH and LQKENI. V was cut by 0 bases and J by 1 base, with 6 bases left in between. In DNA, the CDR3 is TGTGCCAGCTCACCACCCAGATATAACTATGGCTACACCTTC. Residues: CASSPPRYNYGYTF.

The rearrangement uses TRBV18 and TRBJ1-1, with 8 bases that match TRBD1. With V trimmed by 3 bases and J by 0 bases, 3 bases remained unmatched. This CDR3 is built from 15 residues. Germline V gene data show CDR1 as KGHSH and CDR2 as LQKENI. CDR3 residues: CASSPRQGMNTEAFF. CDR3 DNA: TGTGCCAGCTCACCTCGACAGGGGATGAACACTGAAGCTTTCTTT.

This chain connects TRBV19 to TRBJ2-3, with 13 bases fitting TRBD2. Germline CDR1 is LNHDA and CDR2 is SQIVND (reference sequence). The V gene end was trimmed by 5 bases and the J gene end by 1 base; junction bases not matched to a gene: 3. This CDR3 contains 16 residues. Written as DNA, the CDR3 is TGTGCCAGTAGTGTGGGACTAGCGGGGCGCACAGATACGCAGTATTTT. Its translation is CASSVGLAGRTDTQYF.

The CDR3 DNA follows: TGCGCCAGCAGCTTCGGACTAGCAGACCAAGAGACCCAGTACTTC. The encoded protein is CASSFGLADQETQYF. J is TRBJ2-5 and V is TRBV5-1, with 8 bases fitting TRBD2. The CDR3 is made up of 15 amino acids. Trimming removed 2 bases from V and 0 bases from J; junction bases left unmatched: 3. Germline V CDR1 and CDR2: SGHRS, YFSETQ.

The chain has TRBV6-5 and TRBJ2-7; 9 nucleotides line up with TRBD1. V gave up 7 bases and J gave up 5 bases; unmatched junction bases: 3. This CDR3 is built from 12 residues. Germline-derived CDR1 and CDR2 are MNHEY and SVGAGI. For the CDR3, the DNA is TGTGCCAGCACCCGGACAGGGGACGAGCAGTACTTC. As protein: CASTRTGDEQYF.

V is TRBV7-9 and J is TRBJ2-2, with TRBD1 identical over 8 bases. CDR3 length: 14 residues. V dropped 5 bases and J dropped 3; count of bases not matched to a gene: 2. Per germline, CDR1 SEHNR and CDR2 FQNEAQ (reference sequence). CDR3 DNA: TGTGCCAGCAGCGTACAGGGGGACACCGGGGAGCTGTTTTTT. Translating it yields CASSVQGDTGELFF.

The chain couples TRBV7-3 to TRBJ2-3; 11 bases map to TRBD2. Germline CDR1 and CDR2: SGHTA and FQGTGA. There are 16 residues in the CDR3. V shed 1 base, J shed 6 bases, and the junction held 6 bases outside the gene matches. The CDR3 nucleotides read TGTGCCAGCAGCTTAAGACTAGCGGGGTCCATGGATACGCAGTATTTT. Its translation is CASSLRLAGSMDTQYF.

The chain has TRBV15 and TRBJ1-6; possible D gene TRBD1, 5 bases. V was cut by 3 bases and J by 13 bases, with 7 bases left in between. Per germline, CDR1 LNHNV and CDR2 YYDKDF (reference sequence). The CDR3 spans 11 residues. Here the CDR3 DNA reads TGTGCCACCAGCAGTCCAGGGCCCCTCCACTTT. Amino acids: CATSSPGPLHF.